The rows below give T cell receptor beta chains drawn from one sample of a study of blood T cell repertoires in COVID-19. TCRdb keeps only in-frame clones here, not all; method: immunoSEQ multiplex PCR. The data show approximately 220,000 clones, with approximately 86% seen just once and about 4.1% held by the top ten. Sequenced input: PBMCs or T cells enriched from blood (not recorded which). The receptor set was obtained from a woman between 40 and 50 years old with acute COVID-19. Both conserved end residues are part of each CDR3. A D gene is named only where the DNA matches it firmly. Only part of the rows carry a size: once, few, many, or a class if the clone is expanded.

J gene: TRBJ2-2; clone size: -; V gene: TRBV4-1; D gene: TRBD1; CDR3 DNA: TGCGCCAGCAGCCAAGCGACGGGACAGGGCTACTCCGGGGAGCTGTTTTTT; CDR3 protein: CASSQATGQGYSGELFF
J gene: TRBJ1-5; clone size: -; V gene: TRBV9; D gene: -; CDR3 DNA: TGTGCCAGCAGCCGGAGGGAAAGCAATCAGCCCCAGCATTTT; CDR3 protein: CASSRRESNQPQHF
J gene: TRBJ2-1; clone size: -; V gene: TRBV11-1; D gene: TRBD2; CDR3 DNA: TGTGCCAGCAGCTTGGCGGGAGGGTACAATGAGCAGTTCTTC; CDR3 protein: CASSLAGGYNEQFF
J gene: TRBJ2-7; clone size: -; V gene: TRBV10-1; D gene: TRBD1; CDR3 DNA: TGCGCCAGCAGTGAGTCCTCGTTCGGGACAGGGGGCGACGAGCAGTACTTC; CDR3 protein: CASSESSFGTGGDEQYF
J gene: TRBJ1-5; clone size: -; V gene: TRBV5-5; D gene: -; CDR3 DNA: TGTGCCAGCAGCTTGGGTGGGGCTAGCAATCAGCCCCAGCATTTT; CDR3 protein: CASSLGGASNQPQHF
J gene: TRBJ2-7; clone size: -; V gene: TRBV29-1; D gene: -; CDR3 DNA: TGCAGCGTTGAAGGGCTAGGCAGGGTCGAGCAGTACTTC; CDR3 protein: CSVEGLGRVEQYF
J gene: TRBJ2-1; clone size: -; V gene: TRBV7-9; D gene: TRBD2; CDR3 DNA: TGTGCCAGCAGCCCAGGACTAGCGGGAGGTAAATGGGAGCAGTTCTTC; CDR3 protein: CASSPGLAGGKWEQFF
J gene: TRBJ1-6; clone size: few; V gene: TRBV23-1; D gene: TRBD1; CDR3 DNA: TGCGCCAGCAGTCAAACAGGTACAGGGGCCATTCAGTATTCACCCCTCCACTTT; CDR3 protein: CASSQTGTGAIQYSPLHF
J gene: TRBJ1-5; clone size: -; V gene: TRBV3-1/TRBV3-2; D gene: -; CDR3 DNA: TGTGCCAGCAGCCAAGAAGGACTACCCCAGCATTTT; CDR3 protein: CASSQEGLPQHF
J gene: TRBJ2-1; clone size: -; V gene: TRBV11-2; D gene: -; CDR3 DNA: TGTGCCAGCAGCTTAGGAGATCACCTCTCCTACAATGAGCAGTTCTTC; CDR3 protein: CASSLGDHLSYNEQFF
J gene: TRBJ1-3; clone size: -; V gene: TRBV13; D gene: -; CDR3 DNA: TGTGCCAGCAGCTCCACTTGGGGGCATACCCGAAACACCATATATTTT; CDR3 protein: CASSSTWGHTRNTIYF
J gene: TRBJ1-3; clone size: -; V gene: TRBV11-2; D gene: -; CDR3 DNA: TGTGCCAGCAGGGTCCGTACAGCGGTCGGAAACACCATATATTTT; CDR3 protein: CASRVRTAVGNTIYF
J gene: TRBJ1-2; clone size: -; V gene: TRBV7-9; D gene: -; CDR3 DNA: TGTGCCAGCAGCTTGACAGAGAACTATGGCTACACCTTC; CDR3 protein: CASSLTENYGYTF
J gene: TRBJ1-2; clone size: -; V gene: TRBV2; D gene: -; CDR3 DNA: TGTGCCAGCAGTGAATACAGTGGGGGCTACACCTTC; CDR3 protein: CASSEYSGGYTF
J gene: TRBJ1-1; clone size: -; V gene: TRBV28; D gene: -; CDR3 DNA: TGTGCCAGCAGTTCCTTTGGCCCAAGGAACACTGAAGCTTTCTTT; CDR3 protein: CASSSFGPRNTEAFF
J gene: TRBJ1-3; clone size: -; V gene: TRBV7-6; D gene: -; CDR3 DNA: TGTGCCAGCAGCCTAACACTTGGGGCCGTTTCTGGAAACACCATATATTTT; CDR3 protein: CASSLTLGAVSGNTIYF
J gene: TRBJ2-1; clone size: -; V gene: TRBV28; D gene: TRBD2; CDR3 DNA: TGTGCCAGCAGTTTTTTTGGTAGCGGGAGGGCCGATGAGCAGTTCTTC; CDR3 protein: CASSFFGSGRADEQFF
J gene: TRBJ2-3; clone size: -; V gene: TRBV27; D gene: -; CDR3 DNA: TGTGCCAGCAGTTTCATTCCAGACACAGATACGCAGTATTTT; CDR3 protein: CASSFIPDTDTQYF
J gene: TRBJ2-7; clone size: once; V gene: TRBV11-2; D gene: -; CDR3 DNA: TGTGCCAGCAGTCACCGCCGCGGGGCCCGCTCCTACGAGCAGTACTTC; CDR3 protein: CASSHRRGARSYEQYF
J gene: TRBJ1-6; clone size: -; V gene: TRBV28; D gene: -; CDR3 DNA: TGTGCCAGCAGTCCGGACAGCTCCTATAATTCACCCCTCCACTTT; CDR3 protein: CASSPDSSYNSPLHF
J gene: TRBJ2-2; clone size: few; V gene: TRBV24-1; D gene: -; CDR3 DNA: TGTGCCACCCGCAGGGGTACCGGGGAGCTGTTTTTT; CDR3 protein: CATRRGTGELFF
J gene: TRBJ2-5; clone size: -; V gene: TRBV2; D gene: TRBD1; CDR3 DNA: TGTGCCAGCAGTTCGACAGGGAGACAGACCCAGTACTTC; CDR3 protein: CASSSTGRQTQYF
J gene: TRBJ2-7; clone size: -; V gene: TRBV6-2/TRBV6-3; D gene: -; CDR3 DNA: TGTGCCAGCAGTCCCCTTCTAGCTCCAATCTACGAGCAGTACTTC; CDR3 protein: CASSPLLAPIYEQYF
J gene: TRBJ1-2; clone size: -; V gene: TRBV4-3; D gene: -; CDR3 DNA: TGCGCCAGCAGCCAAGATGAGCAGGATCCAATTTATGGCTACACCTTC; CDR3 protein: CASSQDEQDPIYGYTF
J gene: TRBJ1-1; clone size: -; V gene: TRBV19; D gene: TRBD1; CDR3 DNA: TGTGCCAGTAGGGACAGGGTTCTTCCTGAAGCTTTCTTT; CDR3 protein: CASRDRVLPEAFF
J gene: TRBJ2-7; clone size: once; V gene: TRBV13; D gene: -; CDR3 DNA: TGTGCCAGCAGCCCCACACTATTCTCTTCCCACGAGCAGTACTTC; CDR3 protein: CASSPTLFSSHEQYF
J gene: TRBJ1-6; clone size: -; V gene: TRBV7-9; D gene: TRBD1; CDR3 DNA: TGTGCCAGCAGCTTTGGGGACAGGGTGGAATCACCCCTCCACTTT; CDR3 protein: CASSFGDRVESPLHF
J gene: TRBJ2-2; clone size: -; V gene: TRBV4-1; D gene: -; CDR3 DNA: TGCGCCAGCAGCCAAGCGGTCGCTGCGAACACCGGGGAGCTGTTTTTT; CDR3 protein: CASSQAVAANTGELFF
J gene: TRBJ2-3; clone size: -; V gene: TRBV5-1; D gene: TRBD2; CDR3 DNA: TGCGCCAGCAGCTTACTAGCGGGAGGCCTGATTTCCACAGATACGCAGTATTTT; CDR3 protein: CASSLLAGGLISTDTQYF
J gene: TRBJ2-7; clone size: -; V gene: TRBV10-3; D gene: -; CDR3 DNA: TGTGCCATCAGTGATACAGGGAGCTACGAGCAGTACTTC; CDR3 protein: CAISDTGSYEQYF
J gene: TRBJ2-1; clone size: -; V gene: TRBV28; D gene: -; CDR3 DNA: TGTGCCAGCACTCCAGCGTCGGGAGCGGTCAATGAGCAGTTCTTC; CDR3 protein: CASTPASGAVNEQFF
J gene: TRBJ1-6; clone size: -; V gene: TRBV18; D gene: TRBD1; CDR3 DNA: TGTGCCAGCTCACCGGCGAGGGGGACAGGGGGATGGAATTCACCCCTCCACTTT; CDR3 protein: CASSPARGTGGWNSPLHF
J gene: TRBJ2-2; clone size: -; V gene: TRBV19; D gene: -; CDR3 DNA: TGTGCCAGTAGTATTGGACAGGGAGGGACCGGGGAGCTGTTTTTT; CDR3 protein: CASSIGQGGTGELFF
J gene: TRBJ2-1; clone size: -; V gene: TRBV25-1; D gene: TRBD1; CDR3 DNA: TGTGCCAGCAGTGAATGGGGACAGGGGGCAAAAGGCGAGCAGTTCTTC; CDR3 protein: CASSEWGQGAKGEQFF
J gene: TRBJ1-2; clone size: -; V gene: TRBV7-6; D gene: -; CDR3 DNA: TGTGCCAGCAGCGTTGATCAGTACTATGGCTACACCTTC; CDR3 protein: CASSVDQYYGYTF
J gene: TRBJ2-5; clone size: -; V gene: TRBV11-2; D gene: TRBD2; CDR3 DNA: TGTGCCAGCAGCAAAAGACTAGCGGGAGGGCAAGAGACCCAGTACTTC; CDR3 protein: CASSKRLAGGQETQYF
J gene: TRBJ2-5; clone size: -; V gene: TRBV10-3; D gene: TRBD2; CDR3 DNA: TGTGCCATCAGTGAATCAGGACTAGCGGAGACCCAGTACTTC; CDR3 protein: CAISESGLAETQYF
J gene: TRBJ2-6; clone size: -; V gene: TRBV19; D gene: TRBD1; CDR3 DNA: TGTGCCAGTACCCTGGGTGACAGGGGGCCTGGGGCCAACGTCCTGACTTTC; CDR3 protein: CASTLGDRGPGANVLTF
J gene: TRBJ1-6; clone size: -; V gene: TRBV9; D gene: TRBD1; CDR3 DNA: TGTGCCAGCAGCGTAGTCGACAGGGGTAATTCACCCCTCCACTTT; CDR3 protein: CASSVVDRGNSPLHF
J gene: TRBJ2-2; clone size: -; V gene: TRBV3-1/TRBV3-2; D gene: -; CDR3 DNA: TGTGCCAGCAGCCAACGGGGAGGAGGTGGCACCGGGGAGCTGTTTTTT; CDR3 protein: CASSQRGGGGTGELFF
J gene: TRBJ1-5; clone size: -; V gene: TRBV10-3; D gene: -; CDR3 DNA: TGTGCCATCAGTTCCCCCGGTGATCAGCCCCAGCATTTT; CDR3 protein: CAISSPGDQPQHF
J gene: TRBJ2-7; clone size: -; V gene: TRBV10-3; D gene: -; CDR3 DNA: TGTGCCATCAGTGCCGACTACCGCTCGTACGAGCAGTACTTC; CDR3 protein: CAISADYRSYEQYF
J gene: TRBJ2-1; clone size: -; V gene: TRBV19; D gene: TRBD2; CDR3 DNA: TGTGCCAGTAGTATAGCTAGCGGGAGCTTCAGTGAGCAGTTCTTC; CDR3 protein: CASSIASGSFSEQFF
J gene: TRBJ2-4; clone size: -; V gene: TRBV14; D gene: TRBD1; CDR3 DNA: TGTGCCACAAGTGCCGGGACAGGGATTGTCGGGGCGGAAAACATTCAGTACTTC; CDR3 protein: CATSAGTGIVGAENIQYF
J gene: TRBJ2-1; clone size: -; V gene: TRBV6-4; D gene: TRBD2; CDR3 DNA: TGTGCCAGCAAGGCTAGCGGGGTTTTCAATGAGCAGTTCTTC; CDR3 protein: CASKASGVFNEQFF
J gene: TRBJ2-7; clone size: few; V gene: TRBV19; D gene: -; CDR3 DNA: TGTGCCAGTAGTATTAACAGTTTCTCCTACGAGCAGTACTTC; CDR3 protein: CASSINSFSYEQYF
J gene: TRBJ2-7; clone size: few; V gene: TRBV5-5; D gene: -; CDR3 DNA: TGTGCCAGCAGCTTGGGAGGGAAAGATTCCTACGAGCAGTACTTC; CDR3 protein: CASSLGGKDSYEQYF
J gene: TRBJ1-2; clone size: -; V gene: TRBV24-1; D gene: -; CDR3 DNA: TGTGCCACCAGTGAAGCAGGGGACTATGGCTACACCTTC; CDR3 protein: CATSEAGDYGYTF
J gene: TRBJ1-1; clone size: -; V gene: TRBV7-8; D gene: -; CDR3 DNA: TGTGCCAGCAGCTTAGTCCCATCAGGGAAGCGAGCTTTCTTT; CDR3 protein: CASSLVPSGKRAFF
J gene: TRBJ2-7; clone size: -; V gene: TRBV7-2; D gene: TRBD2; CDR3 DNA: TGTGCCAGCAGCCCAAGACTAGCGGTTAATTCCTACGAGCAGTACTTC; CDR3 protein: CASSPRLAVNSYEQYF
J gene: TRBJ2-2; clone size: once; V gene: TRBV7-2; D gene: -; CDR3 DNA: TGTGCCAGCACCCTCGGTAGCGGTACGACCGGGGAGCTGTTTTTT; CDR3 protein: CASTLGSGTTGELFF
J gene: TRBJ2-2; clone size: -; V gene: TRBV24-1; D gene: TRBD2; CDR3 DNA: TGTGCCACCAGTGAACTTGGGACTAGCGGGCTGAACACCGGGGAGCTGTTTTTT; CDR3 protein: CATSELGTSGLNTGELFF
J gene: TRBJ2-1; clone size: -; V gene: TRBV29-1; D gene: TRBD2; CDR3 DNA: TGCAGCGTGGCGGTAGGACTAGCGGGAGCTTATGAGCAGTTCTTC; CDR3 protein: CSVAVGLAGAYEQFF